The 27 T cell receptor beta chains presented below share a single source sample, sequenced in a study of PD-1 blockade in classical Hodgkin lymphoma. Clones were read by immunoSEQ multiplex PCR, and TCRdb kept only the in-frame ones, dropping some. Of tens of thousands of clones listed, 91% were seen once; the top ten hold over 9%. The time point denotes: cycle 4 day 1 (C4D1), after more than five weeks of nivolumab. Brentuximab vedotin exposure varied, and every patient relapsed after autologous stem cell transplantation. The starting material was peripheral blood mononuclear cells (PBMCs), obtained before the fourth cycle of nivolumab. The receptors were gathered from a human donor with classical Hodgkin lymphoma.

This clone was seen only a few times. Mismatch with germline at one junction end may stem from a read error. J is TRBJ1-5 and V is TRBV28; D perhaps matches TRBD1 (5 bases). The CDR3 runs to 12 residues. Per germline, CDR1 MDHEN and CDR2 SYDVKM. In nucleotides, the CDR3 is TGTGCCATCCAGGGTAGCGATCAGCCCCAGCATTTT. Amino acid sequence: CAIQGSDQPQHF.

The chain recombines TRBV7-9 with TRBJ1-6, with 7 bases that match TRBD1. J was trimmed by 9 bases and V by 9 bases; bases with no gene match: 11. The V gene's germline CDR1 is SEHNR and CDR2 FQNEAQ (reference sequence). The CDR3 covers 14 residues. The CDR3 coding sequence is TGTGCCAGTTCCCTCGACAGGGATGTTTCACCCCTCCACTTT. It encodes CASSLDRDVSPLHF.

The chain carries TRBV6-1 and TRBJ1-3; D gene unclear. The V gene lost 1 base and the J gene lost 1 base, with 5 bases spanning the gap. In germline, CDR1 is MNHNS, CDR2 SASEGT. The CDR3 spans 14 residues. The CDR3 DNA reads TGTGCCAGCAGTGAAGGGGTATCTGGAAACACCATATATTTT. Amino acids: CASSEGVSGNTIYF.

This sequence joins TRBV5-6 and TRBJ1-5; a possible D gene is TRBD1 (6 bases). This CDR3 has 15 residues. Between the trimmed V and J ends, which lost 2 bases and 6 bases, there was a span of 15 bases. Looked up from germline, CDR1 is SGHDT and CDR2 is YYEEEE. The CDR3: CASSFFVQGSQPQHF. Here the CDR3 DNA reads TGTGCCAGCAGCTTCTTTGTACAGGGAAGTCAGCCCCAGCATTTT.

The chain has TRBV15 and TRBJ1-4; a weak D match, TRBD1 (5 bases). V gave up 0 bases and J gave up 6 bases, with 14 bases separating them. Germline values: CDR1 LNHNV, CDR2 YYDKDF (reference sequence). CDR3 length: 16 amino acids. The CDR3 here is CATSRDWGAPHEKLFF. CDR3 nucleotide sequence: TGTGCCACCAGCAGAGATTGGGGCGCCCCCCATGAAAAACTGTTTTTT.

The rearrangement joins TRBV27 to TRBJ1-6; 8 bases are shared with TRBD1. Germline V lookup: CDR1 MNHEY, CDR2 SMNVEV (reference sequence). This CDR3 comprises 17 residues. J was trimmed by 10 bases and V by 0 bases; bases with no gene match: 11. In DNA, the CDR3 is TGTGCCAGCAGTTTATCGTCCCAGGGGGCAAGGCGGTCACCCCTCCACTTT. Translation gives CASSLSSQGARRSPLHF.

Regarding this clone: Its ends do not fully match the called genes, so a read error is possible. The chain is built from TRBV18 and TRBJ2-6; TRBD1 aligns across 9 bases. Germline V gene lookup returns CDR1 KGHSH and CDR2 LQKENI. The CDR3 extends over 18 amino acids. In DNA form, the CDR3 reads TGTGTCAGCTCACCCAGGGACAGGGACGCCTCTGGGGCCAACGTCCTGACTTTC. Amino acids: CVSSPRDRDASGANVLTF.

This rearrangement joins TRBV2 to TRBJ2-2, with D uncertain. Trimming left V 6 bases short and J 8 bases short, with 13 bases between. CDR3 length: 13 residues. Germline CDR1 is SNHLY and CDR2 is FYNNEI. The CDR3 DNA sequence: TGTGCCAGCAGATCTACCTGGTTAGGGGAGCTGTTTTTT. Its protein is CASRSTWLGELFF.

The chain recombines TRBV6-1 with TRBJ1-2; the match to TRBD1 covers 7 bases. V was clipped by 3 bases and J by 8 bases; unmatched bases: 12. Germline lookup yields CDR1 MNHNS and CDR2 SASEGT. The CDR3 totals 15 residues. The CDR3 is CASSEGGAGGGGYTF. The CDR3, as DNA: TGTGCCAGCAGTGAGGGGGGGGCTGGAGGGGGCGGCTACACCTTC.

Only one count was recorded for this clone. The chain combines TRBV6-1 with TRBJ1-2, with D possibly matching TRBD1 (5 bases). Germline CDR1 MNHNS, CDR2 SASEGT. V lost 6 bases and J lost 4, with 15 bases in between. The length of the CDR3 is 14 residues. DNA for the CDR3: TGTGCCAGCAGAAACAGCGGACAAGCCTATGGCTACACCTTC. This codes for CASRNSGQAYGYTF.

The chain recombines TRBV7-3 with TRBJ2-1; D perhaps matches TRBD1 (5 bases). This CDR3 comprises 13 residues. The V end was cut by 5 bases, the J end by 5 bases, with 10 bases between. Germline V gene data show CDR1 as SGHTA and CDR2 as FQGTGA. The CDR3 region is CASSPQGDNEQFF. The CDR3 coding sequence is TGTGCCAGCAGCCCCCAAGGGGACAATGAGCAGTTCTTC.

The chain links TRBV5-1 to TRBJ1-1; 7 nucleotides match TRBD1. J lost 1 base, V lost 7 bases, and 1 base had no gene match. Germline CDR1 reads SGHRS; CDR2 reads YFSETQ. The CDR3 is 12 residues long. The CDR3 loop is CASRQGNTEAFF. DNA for the CDR3: TGCGCCAGCCGACAGGGGAACACTGAAGCTTTCTTT.

The chain uses TRBV5-6 and TRBJ2-5; no clear D. V lost 0 bases and J 5 bases, leaving 2 bases between the germline ends. The CDR3 is 11 amino acids. The V gene's germline CDR1 is SGHDT and CDR2 YYEEEE. Here the CDR3 reads CASSLVETQYF. The CDR3 DNA is TGTGCCAGCAGCTTGGTGGAGACCCAGTACTTC. Full variable domain (missing parts from reference TRBV5-6 and TRBJ2-5): DAGVTQSPTHLIKTRGQQVTLRCSPKSGHDTVSWYQQALGQGPQFIFQYYEEEERQRGNFPDRFSGHQFPNYSSELNVNALLLGDSALYLCASSLVETQYFGPGTRLLVL.

The chain couples TRBV9 to TRBJ1-1; maybe TRBD1 (5 bases). The CDR3 is made up of 13 amino acids. In germline, CDR1 is SGDLS, CDR2 YYNGEE. V was pared by 0 bases and J by 5 bases, with 8 bases between. The CDR3 DNA follows: TGTGCCAGCAGCGTAGAAAGGGGAACTGAAGCTTTCTTT. Its translation: CASSVERGTEAFF.

The chain links TRBV28 to TRBJ2-3; D is unresolved. Germline CDR1 reads MDHEN; CDR2 reads SYDVKM. This CDR3 is built from 15 residues. V was pared by 3 bases and J by 2 bases, with 12 bases between. For the CDR3, the DNA is TGTGCCAGCAGTTTTCTCGCGGCGCCCACAGATACGCAGTATTTT. This gives the protein CASSFLAAPTDTQYF. Using reference TRBV28 and TRBJ2-3 for the parts outside the CDR3, the full variable domain is DVKVTQSSRYLVKRTGEKVFLECVQDMDHENMFWYRQDPGLGLRLIYFSYDVKMKEKGDIPEGYSVSREKKERFSLILESASTNQTSMYLCASSFLAAPTDTQYFGPGTRLTVL.

The V call is TRBV7-2, the J call TRBJ2-3; D gene unclear. Germline V gene sequence: CDR1 SGHTA, CDR2 FQGNSA. Trimming took 5 bases from V and 6 from J, leaving 18 bases between them. The CDR3 has 15 residues. As DNA, the CDR3 is TGTGCCAGCAGCATCAATTCGAGACGGCGGGATACGCAGTATTTT. Translation gives CASSINSRRRDTQYF. Looking up the rest from reference TRBV7-2 and TRBJ2-3 gives the full variable domain: GAGVSQSPSNKVTEKGKDVELRCDPISGHTALYWYRQSLGQGLEFLIYFQGNSAPDKSGLPSDRFSAERTGGSVSTLTIQRTQQEDSAVYLCASSINSRRRDTQYFGPGTRLTVL.

The rearrangement joins TRBV30 to TRBJ2-5, with a weak D call TRBD2 (5 bases). V was pared by 4 bases and J by 3 bases, with 9 bases between. The length of the CDR3 is 12 residues. In germline, CDR1 is GTSNPN, CDR2 SVGIG (reference sequence). CDR3 protein: CAWNELEETQYF. DNA for the CDR3: TGTGCCTGGAATGAACTAGAAGAGACCCAGTACTTC.

The chain employs TRBV6-6 and TRBJ2-1; D is unresolved. Trimming took 6 bases from V and 6 from J, leaving 9 bases between them. This CDR3 region has 12 residues. The V gene's germline CDR1 is MNHNY and CDR2 SVGAGI (reference sequence). The CDR3, as DNA: TGTGCCAGCAGCCCCCAAGCCAATGAGCAGTTCTTC. Translating it yields CASSPQANEQFF.

This clone was seen a few times. This rearrangement joins TRBV25-1 to TRBJ1-6; D remains unclear. The CDR3 has 15 residues. Germline V CDR1 and CDR2: MGHDK, SYGVNS. The V end was cut by 2 bases, the J end by 3 bases, with 8 bases between. CDR3 amino acids: CASSESRGYNSPLHF. As DNA, the CDR3 is TGTGCCAGCAGTGAAAGCCGGGGCTATAATTCACCCCTCCACTTT.

This clone was picked up one time. The chain combines TRBV6-5 with TRBJ1-1, with D possibly matching TRBD1 (5 bases). The V gene's germline CDR1 is MNHEY and CDR2 SVGAGI. V dropped 7 bases and J dropped 8 bases, with 23 bases sitting between them. This CDR3 is built from 15 residues. CDR3 coding DNA: TGTGCCAGCATCGATACGCCGCAGGGTACGGCCGAAGCTTTCTTT. Its translation is CASIDTPQGTAEAFF.

The chain employs TRBV15 and TRBJ2-7; D not resolved. Germline V gene lookup returns CDR1 LNHNV and CDR2 YYDKDF (reference sequence). This CDR3 spans 12 amino acids. The V and J ends lost 4 bases and 3 bases respectively, with 7 bases between them. The CDR3 region is CATSTRGYEQYF. The CDR3 nucleotides read TGTGCCACCAGCACGCGTGGCTACGAGCAGTACTTC.

A single count supports this clone. The chain is built from TRBV5-1 and TRBJ2-5; D ambiguous. V dropped 0 bases and J dropped 13 bases, with 16 bases sitting between them. Looked up from germline, CDR1 is SGHRS and CDR2 is YFSETQ. This CDR3 has 13 residues. The CDR3 protein is CASSLESNDRRYF. CDR3 bases: TGCGCCAGCAGCTTGGAATCGAACGACCGGCGGTACTTC.

The chain employs TRBV29-1 and TRBJ2-5, with 9 bases that match TRBD2. Looked up from germline, CDR1 is SQVTM and CDR2 is ANQGSEA. Trimming at V came to 5 bases and at J to 0 bases, leaving 4 bases not matched to a gene. This CDR3 has 14 amino acids. The CDR3 bases are TGCAGCGTTCTGCGGGGGGGATACCAAGAGACCCAGTACTTC. As protein: CSVLRGGYQETQYF.

V gene TRBV7-9 combines with J gene TRBJ1-3, with unresolved D. V was trimmed by 1 base and J by 0 bases, leaving 7 bases between them. From germline, CDR1 is SEHNR and CDR2 FQNEAQ (reference sequence). The CDR3 consists of 15 residues. This CDR3 reads CASSLVTVSGNTIYF. The CDR3 nucleotides read TGTGCCAGCAGCTTAGTGACCGTCTCTGGAAACACCATATATTTT. Full variable domain (missing parts from reference TRBV7-9 and TRBJ1-3): DTGVSQNPRHKITKRGQNVTFRCDPISEHNRLYWYRQTLGQGPEFLTYFQNEAQLEKSRLLSDRFSAERPKGSFSTLEIQRTEQGDSAMYLCASSLVTVSGNTIYFGEGSWLTVV.

V usage is TRBV30 and J usage is TRBJ2-1; no reliable D call. The CDR3 totals 11 residues. V was clipped by 2 bases and J by 14 bases, with 13 bases between them. Germline CDR1 GTSNPN, CDR2 SVGIG (reference sequence). In DNA form, the CDR3 reads TGTGCCTGGAGTAAGGTGGAGTTTGAGTTCTTC. It specifies CAWSKVEFEFF.

The V gene is TRBV18, the J gene TRBJ2-5; D call uncertain. Per the germline V gene, CDR1 is KGHSH and CDR2 is LQKENI. The CDR3 extends over 13 amino acids. V was cut by 3 bases and J by 2 bases, with 7 bases left in between. The CDR3 sequence: CASSPKVQETQYF. The CDR3 DNA reads as TGTGCCAGCTCACCCAAAGTACAAGAGACCCAGTACTTC.

The CDR3 loop is CASSQIGAEAFF. CDR3 DNA sequence: TGCGCCAGCAGCCAAATAGGGGCTGAAGCTTTCTTT. This chain joins TRBV4-1 and TRBJ1-1; D is possibly TRBD1 (5 bases). The V end lost 2 bases, the J end lost 6 bases, and 7 bases lay between the germline ends. This CDR3 has 12 amino acids. Germline CDR1 is MGHRA and CDR2 is YSYEKL.